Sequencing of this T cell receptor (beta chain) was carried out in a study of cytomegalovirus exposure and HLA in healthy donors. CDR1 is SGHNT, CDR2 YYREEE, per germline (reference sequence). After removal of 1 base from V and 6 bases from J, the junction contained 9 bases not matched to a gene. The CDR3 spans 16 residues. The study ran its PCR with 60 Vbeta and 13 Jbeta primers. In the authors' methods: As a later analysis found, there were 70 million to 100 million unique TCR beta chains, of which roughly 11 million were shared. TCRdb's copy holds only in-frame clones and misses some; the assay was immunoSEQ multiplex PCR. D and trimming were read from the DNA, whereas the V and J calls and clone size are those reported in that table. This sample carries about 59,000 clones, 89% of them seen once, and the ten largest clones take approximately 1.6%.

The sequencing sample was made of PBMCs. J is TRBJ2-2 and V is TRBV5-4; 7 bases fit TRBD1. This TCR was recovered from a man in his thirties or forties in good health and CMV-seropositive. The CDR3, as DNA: TGTGCCAGCAGCTTGTACAGGGGATTAGAGGCCGGGGAGCTGTTTTTT. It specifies CASSLYRGLEAGELFF.